One sample yielded the 24 T cell receptor beta chains listed below, sequenced in a study of cytomegalovirus exposure and HLA in healthy donors (dated by TCRdb to the late 2010s). Receptor amplification or capture employed the immunoSEQ multiplex PCR assay. A mixture of 60 forward primers for TCR Vbeta segments and 13 reverse primers for TCR Jbeta segments was used in the multiplex PCR. Imported from immuneACCESS, the table was reduced by TCRdb to in-frame sequences with V and J called. These copies leave out some clones; in studies compared against another copy, an unresolved V gene accounts for under half, and the cause of the remainder is not known. This sample has over 140,000 clones in its table, and just under 85% of those were observed once. 1.4% of the sample comes from the top ten. Sequenced: PBMCs. The source is a young man in good health and CMV-seropositive.

This chain uses TRBV29-1 with TRBJ2-7; the match to TRBD1 covers 7 bases. Trimming removed 4 bases from V and 3 bases from J; junction bases left unmatched: 3. This CDR3 has 12 amino acids. Germline CDR1 is SQVTM and CDR2 is ANQGSEA. In DNA, the CDR3 is TGCAGCGTTGGACAGGGAAGCTACGAGCAGTACTTC. This encodes CSVGQGSYEQYF.

DNA of the CDR3: TGTGCCAGTAGTACATCAGAGGTTCAGTACTTC. Translated, it gives CASSTSEVQYF. The chain carries TRBV19 and TRBJ2-7, with D uncertain. The CDR3 contains 11 residues. The V end was cut by 4 bases, the J end by 10 bases, with 11 bases between. CDR1 and CDR2 (germline): LNHDA, SQIVND (reference sequence).

CDR3 protein: CVNSAQVGTDTQYF. The CDR3 DNA reads TGTGTCAACAGCGCCCAGGTGGGCACAGATACGCAGTATTTT. The chain is built from TRBV7-2 and TRBJ2-3; D remains ambiguous. CDR3 size: 14 residues. Germline CDR1 reads SGHTA; CDR2 reads FQGNSA.

The J gene is TRBJ2-2, the V gene TRBV18, with D maybe TRBD1 (5 bases). Trimming removed 1 base from V and 1 base from J, with 7 bases in between. CDR1 KGHSH and CDR2 LQKENI come from the germline V gene. The CDR3 totals 15 residues. The CDR3 nucleotides read TGTGCCAGCTCACCACTGACAGTGAACACCGGGGAGCTGTTTTTT. The encoded protein is CASSPLTVNTGELFF.

The chain is built from TRBV2 and TRBJ2-4; 8 positions match TRBD1. The CDR3 consists of 14 residues. J lost 7 bases, V lost 9 bases, and 11 bases had no gene match. Looked up from germline, CDR1 is SNHLY and CDR2 is FYNNEI. In nucleotides, the CDR3 is TGTGCCAGTTTAGAGCAGGGGGCCGGGAACATTCAGTACTTC. It specifies CASLEQGAGNIQYF. Full variable domain (remainder filled in from reference TRBV2 and TRBJ2-4): EPEVTQTPSHQVTQMGQEVILRCVPISNHLYFYWYRQILGQKVEFLVSFYNNEISEKSEIFDDQFSVERPDGSNFTLKIRSTKLEDSAMYFCASLEQGAGNIQYFGAGTRLSVL.

The rearrangement links TRBV28 to TRBJ1-1, with D perhaps TRBD1 (6 bases). V was cut by 3 bases and J by 6 bases, with 11 bases left in between. The CDR3 runs to 13 residues. The germline V gene has CDR1 MDHEN and CDR2 SYDVKM. The CDR3 nucleotides are TGTGCCAGCAGTTTTCAGGGGAAACCTGAAGCTTTCTTT. Translated, it gives CASSFQGKPEAFF.

V usage is TRBV27 and J usage is TRBJ2-1; 8 bases fit TRBD2. The J segment lost 9 bases and the V segment lost 6 bases, leaving 7 bases of the junction unmatched. CDR1 and CDR2 (germline): MNHEY, SMNVEV (reference sequence). This CDR3 has 13 amino acids. CDR3 sequence: CASREIAGLEQFF. In DNA form, the CDR3 reads TGTGCCAGCAGAGAAATAGCGGGACTTGAGCAGTTCTTC.

The chain joins TRBV19 to TRBJ1-1, with D perhaps TRBD1 (5 bases). CDR3 size: 17 residues. CDR1 and CDR2 from the germline V gene are LNHDA and SQIVND (reference sequence). V lost 0 bases to trimming and J lost 1 base, with 15 bases between them. Here the CDR3 DNA reads TGTGCCAGTAGTATAGAATGGGGGGAAAGGGCGAACACTGAAGCTTTCTTT. This encodes CASSIEWGERANTEAFF.

The rearrangement uses TRBV2 and TRBJ2-3; perhaps TRBD1 as D (6 bases). Germline V gene data show CDR1 as SNHLY and CDR2 as FYNNEI. The CDR3 has 13 residues. With 6 bases removed from V and 4 bases from J, the gap between germline ends came to 11 bases. CDR3 protein: CASRAGVADTQYF. For the CDR3, the DNA is TGTGCCAGCAGGGCAGGGGTGGCAGATACGCAGTATTTT.

This clone was counted a single time. The chain has TRBV19 and TRBJ1-4; 9 positions match TRBD1. The ends lost 4 bases at V and 8 bases at J; junction bases unmatched: 11. The CDR3 extends over 16 amino acids. The V gene's germline CDR1 is LNHDA and CDR2 SQIVND (reference sequence). In nucleotides, the CDR3 is TGTGCCAGTAGTACCTTATTACAGGGGGCCAGGGAAAAACTGTTTTTT. Translation gives CASSTLLQGAREKLFF.

This chain links TRBV9 with TRBJ2-7; 10 nucleotides align to TRBD2. This CDR3 contains 14 residues. Germline V gene data show CDR1 as SGDLS and CDR2 as YYNGEE. The V and J ends lost 3 bases and 6 bases, in that order; junction bases with no gene match: 6. The CDR3 coding sequence is TGTGCCAGCAGCGCTAGCGGGAGTAGTCTCGAGCAGTACTTC. Translating it yields CASSASGSSLEQYF.

This clone was counted a few times. The V gene is TRBV19, the J gene TRBJ1-1, with unresolved D. V lost 5 bases and J 6 bases, leaving 13 bases between the germline ends. The CDR3 contains 13 residues. CDR1 LNHDA and CDR2 SQIVND come from the germline V gene (reference sequence). This CDR3 reads CASSEGPLSEAFF. CDR3 sequence (DNA): TGTGCCAGTAGTGAGGGTCCCTTATCTGAAGCTTTCTTT.

The chain joins TRBV5-4 to TRBJ1-2; 8 bases map to TRBD1. V shed 4 bases, J shed 3 bases, and the junction held 5 bases outside the gene matches. The germline V gene has CDR1 SGHNT and CDR2 YYREEE (reference sequence). The CDR3 is made up of 14 amino acids. This CDR3 is CASSPGTGDYGYTF. The CDR3 bases are TGTGCCAGCAGCCCGGGGACAGGAGACTATGGCTACACCTTC.

This clone was detected once. The V call is TRBV30, the J call TRBJ2-1, with D unclear. The germline V gene has CDR1 GTSNPN and CDR2 SVGIG (reference sequence). The length of the CDR3 is 13 residues. Trimming shortened V by 0 bases and J by 9 bases, and 12 bases separated the two germline ends. CDR3 amino acids: CAWSVLAATEQFF. The CDR3 DNA reads TGTGCCTGGAGTGTATTGGCAGCGACTGAGCAGTTCTTC.

This clone showed up just a few times. V and J are TRBV7-3 and TRBJ1-1; 7 bases agree with TRBD1. Per germline, CDR1 SGHTA and CDR2 FQGTGA. J gave up 4 bases and V 5 bases, and 16 bases lay outside the gene matches. This CDR3 spans 17 amino acids. CDR3 bases: TGTGCCAGCAGCAAGTTCCCGCAAGGGGGCAGGGGCACTGAAGCTTTCTTT. Encoded protein: CASSKFPQGGRGTEAFF.

The rearrangement links TRBV5-4 to TRBJ1-3; possibly TRBD1 for D (6 bases). This CDR3 has 15 residues. Trimming pared 2 bases from V and 0 bases from J, leaving 9 bases between. Germline lookup yields CDR1 SGHNT and CDR2 YYREEE (reference sequence). The CDR3 DNA reads as TGTGCCAGCAGCTTACAGGGCGGCTCTGGAAACACCATATATTTT. Protein sequence: CASSLQGGSGNTIYF.

The chain combines TRBV19 with TRBJ1-5; 12 bases agree with TRBD1. Germline loops: CDR1 LNHDA, CDR2 SQIVND (reference sequence). The CDR3 has 17 residues. V lost 3 bases to trimming and J lost 5 bases; unmatched junction nucleotides: 8. Written as DNA, the CDR3 is TGTGCCAGTAGTATTATCACGGGACAGGGGGCATATCAGCCCCAGCATTTT. Translating gives CASSIITGQGAYQPQHF.

CDR3 nucleotide sequence: TGTGCCAGCAGTTTCGTAATGGGACAGGTGACATTCTTGAACACTGAAGCTTTCTTT. It codes for CASSFVMGQVTFLNTEAFF. The rearrangement joins TRBV28 to TRBJ1-1; 8 bases map to TRBD1. The CDR3 length is 19 residues. V lost 3 bases, J lost 0 bases, and 15 bases stayed unmatched. In germline, CDR1 is MDHEN, CDR2 SYDVKM.

The chain couples TRBV27 to TRBJ2-7, with D hard to call. Germline values: CDR1 MNHEY, CDR2 SMNVEV (reference sequence). This CDR3 spans 14 amino acids. The germline V and J ends were trimmed by 4 bases and 6 bases, with 16 bases remaining between them. CDR3 in DNA: TGTGCCAGCAGTTCCCGAGTAGACATTCCCGAGCAGTACTTC. It codes for CASSSRVDIPEQYF.

V gene TRBV6-4 combines with J gene TRBJ2-1; TRBD1 agrees at 10 bases. This CDR3 has 16 residues. From germline, CDR1 is MRHNA and CDR2 SNTAGT. The ends lost 3 bases at V and 4 bases at J; junction bases unmatched: 6. The CDR3 nucleotides read TGTGCCAGCAGTGAGATGGGACAGGGGCTTTACAATGAGCAGTTCTTC. Its protein is CASSEMGQGLYNEQFF.

The rearrangement uses TRBV5-1 and TRBJ1-4; 9 bases are a match to TRBD1. The CDR3 covers 14 residues. The trim removed 3 bases at V and 5 bases at J, leaving 2 bases unmatched. In germline, CDR1 is SGHRS, CDR2 YFSETQ. The CDR3 DNA reads TGCGCCAGCAGCTCGGGGACAGGGAATGAAAAACTGTTTTTT. Protein product: CASSSGTGNEKLFF.

V usage is TRBV7-8 and J usage is TRBJ2-3; 7 bases align to TRBD2. This CDR3 contains 15 residues. Trimming removed 5 bases from V and 4 bases from J; junction bases left unmatched: 9. CDR1 is SGHVS and CDR2 is FQNEAQ in the germline V gene. CDR3: CASSPGAAGSDTQYF. Written as DNA, the CDR3 is TGTGCCAGCAGCCCTGGGGCAGCGGGGTCAGATACGCAGTATTTT.

CDR3 in amino acids: CATSSRDRGGYGYTF. In DNA form, the CDR3 reads TGTGCCACCAGCAGCCGGGACAGGGGAGGCTATGGCTACACCTTC. This chain links TRBV15 with TRBJ1-2, with TRBD1 matching over 10 bases. The germline gives CDR1 LNHNV, CDR2 YYDKDF (reference sequence). V lost 3 bases and J lost 4; bases outside the gene matches: 5. This CDR3 is built from 15 residues.

This CDR3 reads CASSTGQGGNTEAFF. DNA for the CDR3: TGTGCCAGCAGTACGGGACAGGGCGGGAACACTGAAGCTTTCTTT. The V and J genes are TRBV6-6 and TRBJ1-1, with 9 positions matching TRBD1. The junction had 5 bases not matched to a gene; V was cut back by 5 bases and J by 1 base. CDR1 and CDR2 from the germline V gene are MNHNY and SVGAGI (reference sequence). The CDR3 is 15 amino acids.